This paragraph reports one TCR beta chain. Its target is not known. The source of the sample is a study of cytomegalovirus exposure and HLA in healthy donors. Points from the study as a whole: The authors later linked a missense DCLRE1C variant to TCR beta V- and J-gene trimming.

Researchers ran the PCR with 60 Vbeta and 13 Jbeta primers. Sequencing was performed with immunoSEQ multiplex PCR; in TCRdb, only in-frame clones are kept and a portion is missing. Among some 180,000 clones listed, more than 60% were seen once. The CDR3 has 13 amino acids. Trimming took 4 bases from V and 10 from J; bases not matched to a gene: 6. Looked up from germline, CDR1 is GTSNPN and CDR2 is SVGIG (reference sequence). The chain links TRBV30 to TRBJ2-1; 11 bases match TRBD2. The TCR sequence derives from a woman aged 55-70 years in good health and CMV-seropositive. The sample was PBMCs. CDR3 sequence: CAWNPGLAEEQFF. CDR3 in DNA: TGTGCCTGGAATCCGGGACTAGCGGAAGAGCAGTTCTTC.